The 31 T cell receptor beta chains given below trace back to one sample, sequenced in a study of blood T cell repertoires in COVID-19 (dated by TCRdb to the early 2020s). Library method: the immunoSEQ multiplex PCR assay. TCRdb obtained this table from immuneACCESS and retained in-frame rearrangements with V and J assigned. These tables miss some clones; where compared with another copy, unresolved V genes account for less than half of the shortfall, and the remainder is unexplained. Across this sample there are about 200,000 clones, with 82% seen only once. The ten largest clones add up to 15% of the sample. Specimen: PBMCs or T cells enriched from blood (not recorded which). The receptors were gathered from a man between 40 and 49 years old who had recovered from COVID-19.

The chain links TRBV7-9 to TRBJ1-2, with TRBD1 matching 8 bases. This CDR3 contains 16 residues. Germline V gene lookup returns CDR1 SEHNR and CDR2 FQNEAQ (reference sequence). J was trimmed by 4 bases and V by 3 bases; bases with no gene match: 10. CDR3 loop: CASSFGGTGDSYGYTF. The CDR3, as DNA: TGTGCCAGCAGCTTCGGCGGGACAGGAGATTCCTATGGCTACACCTTC.

This clone has a single count. V gene TRBV6-5 combines with J gene TRBJ2-2, with D possibly being TRBD1 (6 bases). Germline loops: CDR1 MNHEY, CDR2 SVGAGI. The CDR3 length is 14 residues. Trimming took off 7 bases at V and 6 bases at J, with 15 bases between the two ends. The CDR3 is CASTYQTGSGELFF. In DNA form, the CDR3 reads TGTGCCAGCACCTACCAGACAGGCTCCGGGGAGCTGTTTTTT.

This chain joins TRBV19 and TRBJ1-5; D is perhaps TRBD1 (5 bases). V was shortened by 5 bases and J by 6 bases, with 20 bases between the two germline ends. The CDR3 runs 16 residues. Germline CDR1 LNHDA, CDR2 SQIVND (reference sequence). The CDR3 coding sequence is TGTGCCAGTAGTCTCCTCGGGGGGGAGGTCGGTCAGCCCCAGCATTTT. It encodes CASSLLGGEVGQPQHF.

V and J are TRBV6-5 and TRBJ2-7; D is perhaps TRBD1 (6 bases). Trimming took off 6 bases at V and 3 bases at J, with 18 bases between the two ends. This CDR3 region has 15 residues. Germline V gives CDR1 MNHEY, CDR2 SVGAGI. The CDR3, as DNA: TGTGCCAGCAGAACCGACCTTACAGGGATCTACGAGCAGTACTTC. Protein: CASRTDLTGIYEQYF.

The CDR3 spells CASSRVGQYF. In DNA form, the CDR3 reads TGTGCCAGCAGCCGGGTGGGGCAGTACTTC. This chain links TRBV11-3 with TRBJ2-7, with D unresolved. Germline V gene sequence: CDR1 SGHNT, CDR2 YENEEA. V lost 5 bases and J 9 bases, leaving 8 bases between the germline ends. The CDR3 extends over 10 amino acids.

In this sample, this clone turned up a few times. The chain employs TRBV11-2 and TRBJ1-1, with 7 bases aligning to TRBD1. Trimming cost V 3 bases and J 10 bases; bases outside gene matches: 5. Germline assignment: CDR1 SGHAT and CDR2 FQNNGV. The CDR3 runs to 12 residues. This chain's CDR3 is CASSFTRDRAFF. The CDR3 nucleotides read TGTGCCAGCAGCTTTACCCGGGACAGAGCTTTCTTT.

V gene TRBV7-2 combines with J gene TRBJ2-3; D remains unclear. The length of the CDR3 is 16 residues. Germline assignment: CDR1 SGHTA and CDR2 FQGNSA. V was cut by 2 bases and J by 1 base, with 13 bases left in between. CDR3 coding DNA: TGTGCCAGCAGCTTATTTTCGGTGGTACGCACAGATACGCAGTATTTT. Translated, it gives CASSLFSVVRTDTQYF. The full variable domain, completed using reference TRBV7-2 and TRBJ2-3, is GAGVSQSPSNKVTEKGKDVELRCDPISGHTALYWYRQSLGQGLEFLIYFQGNSAPDKSGLPSDRFSAERTGGSVSTLTIQRTQQEDSAVYLCASSLFSVVRTDTQYFGPGTRLTVL.

The V gene is TRBV27, the J gene TRBJ1-5; 7 bases are shared with TRBD1. The CDR3 loop spans 17 amino acids. Losses at the gene ends were 3 bases for V and 2 bases for J; bases not matched to a gene: 10. Germline V CDR1 and CDR2: MNHEY, SMNVEV (reference sequence). Written as DNA, the CDR3 is TGTGCCAGCAGTTTTTGGTCTGGGACAGTCCGCAATCAGCCCCAGCATTTT. Translated: CASSFWSGTVRNQPQHF.

J is TRBJ2-2 and V is TRBV30; 9 positions agree with TRBD1. J lost 5 bases, V lost 5 bases, and 12 bases had no gene match. Germline V CDR1 and CDR2: GTSNPN, SVGIG (reference sequence). This CDR3 comprises 16 residues. The chain's CDR3 is CAWFRSGTGRTGELFF. The DNA of the CDR3 is TGTGCCTGGTTCAGATCCGGGACAGGGAGGACCGGGGAGCTGTTTTTT. Combining the CDR3 with reference TRBV30 and TRBJ2-2 gives the whole variable domain SQTIHQWPATLVQPVGSPLSLECTVEGTSNPNLYWYRQAAGRGLQLLFYSVGIGQISSEVPQNLSASRPQDRQFILSSKKLLLSDSGFYLCAWFRSGTGRTGELFFGEGSRLTVL.

The chain combines TRBV10-3 with TRBJ2-1; 8 positions match TRBD2. Germline CDR1 is ENHRY and CDR2 is SYGVKD. V dropped 8 bases and J dropped 7; count of bases not matched to a gene: 7. The CDR3 is made up of 13 amino acids. The CDR3, as DNA: TGTGCCATCGGCGGCGGGGGGAATAATGAGCAGTTCTTC. Protein sequence: CAIGGGGNNEQFF.

Only a few counts were recorded for this clone. J is TRBJ1-5 and V is TRBV12-3 or TRBV12-4; no firm D call. Trimming left V 5 bases short and J 5 bases short, with 10 bases between. The CDR3 has 13 residues. The CDR3 DNA reads as TGTGCCAGCAGTATCCTGGAGGATCAGCCCCAGCATTTT. It translates to CASSILEDQPQHF.

The rearrangement joins TRBV7-9 to TRBJ2-3; TRBD2 matches 9 bases. This CDR3 is built from 15 residues. Trimming removed 5 bases from V and 3 bases from J; junction bases left unmatched: 6. Germline CDR1 and CDR2: SEHNR and FQNEAQ (reference sequence). The CDR3 bases are TGTGCCAGCAGCGCTCTAGCGGGGAGTACAGATACGCAGTATTTT. Amino acids: CASSALAGSTDTQYF.

J is TRBJ2-7 and V is TRBV28, with D perhaps TRBD1 (5 bases). This CDR3 region has 13 residues. Germline V CDR1 and CDR2: MDHEN, SYDVKM. The V end lost 5 bases, the J end lost 6 bases, and 14 bases lay between the germline ends. CDR3 loop: CASSPQGPGEQYF. In DNA, the CDR3 is TGTGCCAGCAGTCCCCAGGGCCCTGGCGAGCAGTACTTC.

The chain joins TRBV19 to TRBJ1-1, with D maybe TRBD1 (5 bases). CDR1 is LNHDA and CDR2 is SQIVND in the germline V gene (reference sequence). With 8 bases removed from V and 11 bases from J, the gap between germline ends came to 18 bases. This CDR3 has 12 amino acids. The chain's CDR3 is CASSRDPGRAFF. In DNA form, the CDR3 reads TGTGCCAGTTCCAGGGATCCCGGGAGGGCTTTCTTT.

The V call is TRBV6-2 or TRBV6-3, the J call TRBJ1-2; D unresolved. The germline CDR1 and CDR2 sequences are MNHEY and SVGEGT. The CDR3 covers 13 residues. V was trimmed by 8 bases and J by 4 bases, leaving 14 bases between them. The CDR3 loop is CASCPWAFYGYTF. The CDR3 DNA follows: TGTGCCAGCTGCCCTTGGGCATTCTATGGCTACACCTTC.

This clone was counted a few times. CDR3 nucleotide sequence: TGTGCCAGCAGCTTAACGACAGGGGGAAGCTATGGCTACACCTTC. Amino acid sequence: CASSLTTGGSYGYTF. This chain joins TRBV7-3 and TRBJ1-2; 9 bases map to TRBD1. Germline V gene sequence: CDR1 SGHTA, CDR2 FQGTGA. The CDR3 sequence is 15 residues long. Germline trimming cut 0 bases from V and 4 bases from J; bases unmatched to any gene: 3.

This rearrangement joins TRBV7-2 to TRBJ2-3; 9 bases are a match to TRBD2. Per germline, CDR1 SGHTA and CDR2 FQGNSA. The CDR3 covers 15 residues. Trimming at V came to 3 bases and at J to 2 bases, leaving 3 bases not matched to a gene. In DNA form, the CDR3 reads TGTGCCAGCAGCTTTAGCGGGGGATCCACAGATACGCAGTATTTT. It yields the protein CASSFSGGSTDTQYF.

The chain couples TRBV29-1 to TRBJ1-2, with TRBD1 identical over 11 bases. Germline loops: CDR1 SQVTM, CDR2 ANQGSEA. Trimming removed 6 bases from V and 0 bases from J; junction bases left unmatched: 12. The CDR3 has 17 residues. CDR3 in DNA: TGCAGCGTACTTCTACCGGGGGACAGGGGGTCTAACTATGGCTACACCTTC. Encoded protein: CSVLLPGDRGSNYGYTF.

The CDR3 loop is CATSRTIQRAGNNSPLHF. In DNA form, the CDR3 reads TGTGCCACCAGCAGAACCATCCAGCGGGCAGGGAATAATTCACCCCTCCACTTT. The chain uses TRBV15 and TRBJ1-6; possibly TRBD1 for D (5 bases). The V end was cut by 2 bases, the J end by 5 bases, with 19 bases between. Germline V gene lookup returns CDR1 LNHNV and CDR2 YYDKDF (reference sequence). The CDR3 sequence is 18 residues long.

The CDR3 nucleotides are TGTGCCAGCAGTGATAGAATCTCCTACGAGCAGTACTTC. As protein: CASSDRISYEQYF. The V call is TRBV12-3 or TRBV12-4, the J call TRBJ2-7; unclear D gene. The CDR3 consists of 13 residues. V dropped 5 bases and J dropped 0 bases, with 8 bases sitting between them.

This clone is a singleton in its sample. The CDR3 reads CASSQVSGGRTPDTQYF. In nucleotides, the CDR3 is TGTGCCAGCAGCCAAGTTAGCGGGGGACGGACGCCAGATACGCAGTATTTT. V usage is TRBV3-1 (or the pseudogene TRBV3-2) and J usage is TRBJ2-3, with 9 bases that match TRBD2. Germline-derived CDR1 and CDR2 are LGHDT and YNNKEL (reference sequence). CDR3 length: 17 residues. With V trimmed by 1 base and J by 4 bases, 9 bases remained unmatched.

The V gene is TRBV7-2, the J gene TRBJ1-2, with a possible D match to TRBD1 (5 bases). V was pared by 2 bases and J by 5 bases, with 21 bases between. The CDR3 has 17 residues. Germline V gives CDR1 SGHTA, CDR2 FQGNSA. The CDR3 nucleotides are TGTGCCAGCAGCTTATTCGGCCAGGGCCAGCTCGGGTATGGCTACACCTTC. Translation gives CASSLFGQGQLGYGYTF.

This clone was observed a single time. This chain uses TRBV15 with TRBJ2-1; 7 bases map to TRBD1. CDR3 length equals 15 residues. Germline trimming cut 3 bases from V and 0 bases from J; bases unmatched to any gene: 2. Germline V gene data show CDR1 as LNHNV and CDR2 as YYDKDF (reference sequence). The CDR3 loop reads CATSSRQGSYNEQFF. In DNA form, the CDR3 reads TGTGCCACCAGCAGCAGACAGGGCTCCTACAATGAGCAGTTCTTC.

The V gene is TRBV7-2, the J gene TRBJ2-3, with TRBD2 matching 11 bases. CDR3 length: 17 residues. V lost 3 bases, J lost 1 base, and 6 bases stayed unmatched. Germline CDR1 is SGHTA and CDR2 is FQGNSA. CDR3 bases: TGTGCCAGCAGCTTCCAATCGACTAGCGGGGGCACAGATACGCAGTATTTT. It specifies CASSFQSTSGGTDTQYF. Variable domain in full (rest from reference TRBV7-2 and TRBJ2-3): GAGVSQSPSNKVTEKGKDVELRCDPISGHTALYWYRQSLGQGLEFLIYFQGNSAPDKSGLPSDRFSAERTGGSVSTLTIQRTQQEDSAVYLCASSFQSTSGGTDTQYFGPGTRLTVL.

The rearrangement joins TRBV12-5 to TRBJ2-3, with 11 positions matching TRBD2. The length of the CDR3 is 15 residues. With 6 bases clipped from V and 7 bases from J, the junction kept 9 bases outside the gene matches. Germline lookup yields CDR1 LGHNT and CDR2 FRNRAP. CDR3 nucleotides: TGTGCTAGTGGCCGACCTAGCGGGGGGTGGCATACGCAGTATTTT. It translates to CASGRPSGGWHTQYF.

This sequence joins TRBV5-1 and TRBJ1-2; D unclear. Between the trimmed V and J ends, which lost 2 bases and 2 bases, there was a span of 7 bases. Per germline, CDR1 SGHRS and CDR2 YFSETQ. This CDR3 comprises 13 residues. The CDR3 nucleotides read TGCGCCAGCAGCTTCGGGGTCAACTATGGCTACACCTTC. Its protein product is CASSFGVNYGYTF.

The count of this clone is one. V is TRBV28 and J is TRBJ1-5; D unclear. Trimming cost V 6 bases and J 7 bases, with 10 bases left between them. Germline CDR1 MDHEN, CDR2 SYDVKM. This CDR3 comprises 12 residues. CDR3 residues: CASRVAGQPQHF. The CDR3 bases are TGTGCCAGCAGGGTAGCGGGGCAGCCCCAGCATTTT.

The table lists this clone with a few counts. This CDR3 is CASSVSEVPKQYF. The DNA for the CDR3 is TGTGCCAGCAGCGTTAGTGAAGTCCCGAAGCAGTACTTC. This chain links TRBV7-9 with TRBJ2-7; D uncertain. Germline V lookup: CDR1 SEHNR, CDR2 FQNEAQ (reference sequence). V was clipped by 5 bases and J by 8 bases, with 16 bases between them. This CDR3 spans 13 amino acids.

V and J are TRBV5-6 and TRBJ2-2, with TRBD1 identical over 7 bases. The junction had 3 bases not matched to a gene; V was cut back by 4 bases and J by 6 bases. The CDR3 extends over 13 amino acids. CDR1 SGHDT and CDR2 YYEEEE come from the germline V gene. The CDR3, as DNA: TGTGCCAGCAGCCTAACAGGGGCCGGGGAGCTGTTTTTT. Its translation is CASSLTGAGELFF.

The V and J genes are TRBV18 and TRBJ1-2; D not resolved. CDR3 length: 15 amino acids. Trimming cost V 1 base and J 5 bases, with 14 bases left between them. The V gene's germline CDR1 is KGHSH and CDR2 LQKENI. CDR3 nucleotides: TGTGCCAGCTCACCACGAGTGGGTGAGAGGTATGGCTACACCTTC. Its protein product is CASSPRVGERYGYTF.

The chain is built from TRBV25-1 and TRBJ1-4; D perhaps matches TRBD1 (5 bases). This CDR3 is built from 15 residues. V shed 1 base and J shed 8 bases, with 14 bases lying between them. Germline CDR1 and CDR2: MGHDK and SYGVNS. The CDR3 sequence: CASSEWGGVKEKLFF. The CDR3 region has the DNA TGTGCCAGCAGTGAATGGGGGGGGGTAAAAGAAAAACTGTTTTTT.